These 27 T cell receptor beta chains share one sample of origin, sequenced in a study of T-cell reconstitution after alpha-beta-depleted transplantation in children (dated by TCRdb to the mid-2010s). The treatment or condition tag for this specimen amounts to: allogeneic hematopoietic cell transplantation with graft depleted of TCRalphabeta T cells and CD19 B cells. Libraries were prepared through PCR. Sequenced using an Illumina HiSeq 2500. To normalize quantification of the TCRbeta repertoire, the TCR libraries were built with molecular barcoding that relied on unique molecular identifiers. TCRdb reanalyzed the raw reads on its own, using fastp at Q25 for trimming and MiXCR for clone calling, and kept in-frame beta chains. Entries that share a CDR3 protein sequence are merged under the most common genes and DNA. This sample has fewer than 350,000 distinct CDR3 sequences in its table, and about a tenth of those were observed once. The ten biggest clones cover about 8% of the sample.

Sequenced here: PBMCs, sampled before TCRalphabeta/CD19-depleted stem cell transplant. The source is a boy under three years old with acute myeloid leukemia, due to receive a stem cell transplant.

A note on this clonotype: This sequence may be a read error, since a much larger clone differs from it by one base. V usage is TRBV12-3 or TRBV12-4 and J usage is TRBJ2-3; perhaps TRBD2 as D (6 bases). V lost 6 bases, J lost 2 bases, and 15 bases lay in between. The CDR3 has 15 amino acids. CDR3 bases: TGTGCCAGCAGATACGGGGGAAGACACACAGATACGCAGTATTTT. Translating gives CASRYGGRHTDTQYF.

This clonotype showed up many times. The chain combines TRBV29-1 with TRBJ2-7; no definite D call. Looked up from germline, CDR1 is SQVTM and CDR2 is ANQGSEA. The CDR3 sequence is 12 residues long. V dropped 6 bases and J dropped 3 bases, with 12 bases sitting between them. CDR3 residues: CSVAGNGYEQYF. DNA of the CDR3: TGCAGCGTCGCAGGAAACGGCTACGAGCAGTACTTC.

This clonotype was observed at least ten times. V and J are TRBV5-1 and TRBJ2-7, with D perhaps TRBD1 (6 bases). Germline-derived CDR1 and CDR2 are SGHRS and YFSETQ. This CDR3 spans 17 amino acids. Trimming left V 3 bases short and J 6 bases short, with 25 bases between. The CDR3: CASSSTSGQRVSGEQYF. The CDR3 DNA reads as TGCGCCAGCAGCTCAACCTCAGGACAGAGGGTATCTGGCGAGCAGTACTTC.

This clonotype was counted ten times or more. The chain is built from TRBV11-2 and TRBJ1-1; 9 nucleotides match TRBD1. The germline V gene encodes CDR1 SGHAT and CDR2 FQNNGV. J was trimmed by 6 bases and V by 1 base; bases with no gene match: 6. This CDR3 is 15 amino acids long. The CDR3 bases are TGTGCCAGCAGCTTAGCCCTTACAGGGGGCCCTGAAGCTTTCTTT. It codes for CASSLALTGGPEAFF.

J is TRBJ2-1 and V is TRBV6-5; TRBD2 matches 7 bases. J was trimmed by 5 bases and V by 2 bases; bases with no gene match: 0. CDR3 length: 13 amino acids. Germline V gene lookup returns CDR1 MNHEY and CDR2 SVGAGI. CDR3 in amino acids: CASSYGLDNEQFF. CDR3 sequence (DNA): TGTGCCAGCAGTTACGGACTAGACAATGAGCAGTTCTTC.

This clonotype was recorded many times. The rearrangement links TRBV5-1 to TRBJ1-5; D is unresolved. Germline V gene data show CDR1 as SGHRS and CDR2 as YFSETQ. The CDR3 consists of 14 residues. The V gene lost 0 bases and the J gene lost 3 bases, with 7 bases spanning the gap. The CDR3 DNA follows: TGCGCCAGCAGCTTGGACGGGTTCAATCAGCCCCAGCATTTT. Protein sequence: CASSLDGFNQPQHF.

The chain uses TRBV18 and TRBJ2-3; tentatively, D is TRBD1 or TRBD2 (5 bases each). Trimming took off 1 base at V and 9 bases at J, with 11 bases between the two ends. The germline CDR1 and CDR2 sequences are KGHSH and LQKENI. The CDR3 runs 13 residues. CDR3 loop: CASSPQGTGTQYF. The CDR3 DNA follows: TGTGCCAGCTCACCACAGGGGACCGGGACGCAGTATTTT. Drawing the rest from reference TRBV18 and TRBJ2-3, the complete variable domain is NAGVMQNPRHLVRRRGQEARLRCSPMKGHSHVYWYRQLPEEGLKFMVYLQKENIIDESGMPKERFSAEFPKEGPSILRIQQVVRGDSAAYFCASSPQGTGTQYFGPGTRLTVL.

This clonotype has a count of ten or more. The chain couples TRBV28 to TRBJ1-4, with D possibly TRBD1 on 6 matching bases. V was clipped by 5 bases and J by 12 bases, with 22 bases between them. CDR1 MDHEN and CDR2 SYDVKM come from the germline V gene. This CDR3 is built from 15 residues. CDR3 DNA: TGTGCCAGCAGTCCGCTACAGGGCGGGTTGGAGGAACTGTTTTTT. This codes for CASSPLQGGLEELFF.

This clonotype was detected ten times or more. The J gene is TRBJ2-3, the V gene TRBV20-1; no clear D. CDR1 and CDR2 (germline): DFQATT, SNEGSKA (reference sequence). Trimming left V 1 base short and J 2 bases short, with 7 bases between. The CDR3 is made up of 13 amino acids. DNA of the CDR3: TGCAGTGCTAGAGTCCCCTCCACAGATACGCAGTATTTT. As protein: CSARVPSTDTQYF.

This clonotype came up many times. This chain uses TRBV9 with TRBJ2-5, with D hard to call. CDR3 size: 13 residues. Germline-derived CDR1 and CDR2 are SGDLS and YYNGEE. V lost 2 bases to trimming and J lost 2 bases, with 7 bases between them. CDR3 sequence reads: CASSVMYQETQYF. Written as DNA, the CDR3 is TGTGCCAGCAGCGTTATGTATCAAGAGACCCAGTACTTC.

The chain joins TRBV2 to TRBJ2-3, with D tentatively TRBD2 (5 bases). Germline lookup yields CDR1 SNHLY and CDR2 FYNNEI. Deletions cut 6 bases from V and 4 bases from J, with 14 bases between. CDR3 length equals 14 residues. The CDR3 coding sequence is TGTGCCAGCAGCCATGAGGGCCCACCAGATACGCAGTATTTT. Its protein is CASSHEGPPDTQYF.

This clonotype has at least ten counts. This chain links TRBV2 with TRBJ2-1, with TRBD2 identical over 13 bases. V was clipped by 6 bases and J by 5 bases; unmatched bases: 10. This CDR3 is built from 17 residues. The germline CDR1 and CDR2 sequences are SNHLY and FYNNEI. CDR3 sequence: CASRARSGLAGNNEQFF. CDR3 DNA: TGTGCCAGCAGGGCCAGGTCGGGACTAGCGGGAAACAATGAGCAGTTCTTC.

In this sample, this clonotype turned up a few times. V and J are TRBV6-2 or TRBV6-3 and TRBJ2-7; 8 bases match TRBD1. This CDR3 is built from 15 residues. CDR1 and CDR2 from the germline V gene are MNHEY and SVGEGT. Losses at the gene ends were 0 bases for V and 5 bases for J; bases not matched to a gene: 6. The CDR3, as DNA: TGTGCCAGCAGTTACTCGTCAGGGGGCTTCGACGAGCAGTACTTC. Translated, it gives CASSYSSGGFDEQYF.

This clonotype was seen repeatedly, ten times or more. The chain joins TRBV29-1 to TRBJ2-2; TRBD2 aligns across 8 bases. Germline V gives CDR1 SQVTM, CDR2 ANQGSEA. Losses at the gene ends were 4 bases for V and 6 bases for J; bases not matched to a gene: 4. The CDR3 totals 13 residues. The CDR3 reads CSVARGGPGELFF. The CDR3 nucleotides are TGCAGCGTTGCCCGGGGGGGGCCCGGGGAGCTGTTTTTT.

The sample holds many counts of this clonotype. The junction departs from germline at one end; a sequencing error may be responsible. This chain links TRBV5-1 with TRBJ2-1; D is possibly TRBD2 (6 bases). Germline loops: CDR1 SGHRS, CDR2 YFSETQ. The CDR3 is 14 amino acids. The CDR3 is CASSLGDGGNEQFF. CDR3 coding DNA: TGCGCCAGCAGTTTGGGGGACGGGGGCAATGAGCAGTTCTTC.

This clonotype was detected ten times or more. J is TRBJ2-2 and V is TRBV5-1; possibly TRBD1 for D (6 bases). Germline CDR1 is SGHRS and CDR2 is YFSETQ. V lost 3 bases, J lost 10 bases, and 16 bases lay in between. There are 14 residues in the CDR3. The CDR3 nucleotides are TGCGCCAGCAGCTCGAATTTCGGACAGATGGAGCTGTTTTTT. Translated: CASSSNFGQMELFF.

This clonotype was recorded many times. V and J are TRBV12-3 or TRBV12-4 and TRBJ2-5; D is perhaps TRBD1 (6 bases). The CDR3 runs to 15 residues. V shed 8 bases and J shed 2 bases, with 18 bases lying between them. This CDR3 reads CASAWGQGPQETQYF. In DNA, the CDR3 is TGTGCCAGCGCCTGGGGGCAGGGTCCTCAAGAGACCCAGTACTTC.

This clonotype was counted at least ten times. The chain has TRBV5-1 and TRBJ2-2, with D perhaps matching TRBD2 (6 bases). V gave up 4 bases and J gave up 9 bases, with 13 bases separating them. Germline CDR1 reads SGHRS; CDR2 reads YFSETQ. This CDR3 is 13 amino acids long. The CDR3 loop is CASSKTSPWELFF. The CDR3 coding sequence is TGCGCCAGCAGCAAGACTAGTCCCTGGGAGCTGTTTTTT.

As concerns this clonotype: A much larger clone differs from this one at a single base, so this may be a read error. V is TRBV3-1 and J is TRBJ2-7, with 11 bases that match TRBD2. Trimming took 3 bases from V and 3 from J; bases not matched to a gene: 7. Germline loops: CDR1 LGHDT, CDR2 YNNKEL (reference sequence). The CDR3 contains 16 residues. The CDR3 here is CASSQGLADFFYEQYF. For the CDR3, the DNA is TGTGCCAGCAGCCAGGGACTAGCGGACTTTTTCTACGAGCAGTACTTC.

The sample holds many counts of this clonotype. This chain joins TRBV5-1 and TRBJ2-7; D gene unclear. V lost 2 bases and J lost 2, with 5 bases in between. Germline assignment: CDR1 SGHRS and CDR2 YFSETQ. The CDR3 sequence is 12 residues long. For the CDR3, the DNA is TGCGCCAGCAGCTTTGACACCTACGAGCAGTACTTC. It translates to CASSFDTYEQYF.

With respect to this clonotype: A much larger clone sits a single nucleotide away, making a read error possible. The CDR3 bases are TGTGCCAGCAGCCCCCACCCCCTGACTCAATTCACAGATACGCAGTATTTT. Residues: CASSPHPLTQFTDTQYF. The chain couples TRBV7-3 to TRBJ2-3, with D hard to call. Between the trimmed V and J ends, which lost 5 bases and 2 bases, there was a span of 20 bases. Germline lookup yields CDR1 SGHTA and CDR2 FQGTGA. The length of the CDR3 is 17 residues.

This clonotype was seen a few times. The chain is built from TRBV6-2 or TRBV6-3 and TRBJ2-1; 8 nucleotides align to TRBD2. V shed 0 bases, J shed 2 bases, and the junction held 3 bases outside the gene matches. Germline CDR1 and CDR2: MNHEY and SVGEGT. This CDR3 contains 16 residues. The CDR3 here is CASSYSSGRAYNEQFF. Here the CDR3 DNA reads TGTGCCAGCAGTTACTCATCCGGGAGGGCCTACAATGAGCAGTTCTTC.

This clonotype was seen repeatedly, ten times or more. The chain joins TRBV7-2 to TRBJ2-5, with TRBD1 as a possible D gene (5 bases). Germline CDR1 reads SGHTA; CDR2 reads FQGNSA. Trimming shortened V by 4 bases and J by 1 base, and 10 bases separated the two germline ends. The CDR3 loop spans 14 amino acids. CDR3 residues: CASSSPDTQETQYF. For the CDR3, the DNA is TGTGCCAGCAGCTCCCCGGACACCCAAGAGACCCAGTACTTC.

This clonotype was observed many times. This chain joins TRBV12-3 or TRBV12-4 and TRBJ2-2; 10 bases are shared with TRBD2. J gave up 5 bases and V 6 bases, and 3 bases lay outside the gene matches. This CDR3 is 14 amino acids long. The CDR3 loop is CASRASGSTGELFF. CDR3 in DNA: TGTGCCAGCAGGGCTAGCGGGAGTACCGGGGAGCTGTTTTTT.

In this sample, this clonotype turned up many times. The chain couples TRBV7-3 to TRBJ2-2; tentative D call: TRBD1 (6 bases). CDR3 length: 15 residues. CDR1 SGHTA and CDR2 FQGTGA come from the germline V gene. Trimming left V 3 bases short and J 0 bases short, with 8 bases between. The CDR3 DNA sequence: TGTGCCAGCAGCTTTGCAGGGGCGAACACCGGGGAGCTGTTTTTT. It encodes CASSFAGANTGELFF.

This clonotype was detected only a few times. The chain links TRBV7-9 to TRBJ1-4, with D possibly matching TRBD1 (5 bases). CDR1 is SEHNR, CDR2 FQNEAQ, per germline (reference sequence). V was cut by 4 bases and J by 7 bases, with 13 bases left in between. This CDR3 contains 14 residues. CDR3 coding DNA: TGTGCCAGCAGCTCCGGCTTGGGGGGTGAAAAACTGTTTTTT. This sequence encodes CASSSGLGGEKLFF.

The genes are TRBV20-1 and TRBJ1-4; 8 nucleotides line up with TRBD1. In germline, CDR1 is DFQATT, CDR2 SNEGSKA (reference sequence). The CDR3 is made up of 12 amino acids. V was clipped by 5 bases and J by 10 bases; unmatched bases: 6. The chain's CDR3 is CSARGQGGKLFF. In nucleotides, the CDR3 is TGCAGTGCTCGCGGACAGGGAGGAAAACTGTTTTTT.